This T cell receptor (beta chain) was recorded in a study of shared clonotypes between healthy human individuals. Regarding the study as a whole: Only blood was sampled, and tissue TCR repertoires likely differ from blood ones.

Each donor was a Caucasian adult residing in Nashville, Tennessee. Remarks on this clone: The antigen is undetermined.

Per the germline V gene, CDR1 is MRHNA and CDR2 is SNTAGT. CDR3 length: 14 amino acids. Trimming removed 4 bases at V and 17 bases at J, with 23 bases between. The deep-level immunoSEQ assay was used. For every subset, genomic DNA was evenly distributed across several immunoSEQ plates. Some clones are missing from TCRdb's copy, which holds only in-frame ones; the method was immunoSEQ multiplex PCR. The sample lists hundreds of thousands of clones; around 81% were seen once. V usage is TRBV6-4 and J usage is TRBJ1-4; possible D gene TRBD1, 5 bases. Sequenced: PBMCs. The receptor was isolated from a woman between 35 and 50 years old in good health. Some clones in this sample may be carry-over from other donors' samples. CDR3 nucleotide sequence: TGTGCCAGCAGTGCCGTCCCCGGGGACGGACTTCGATTTTTT. Translated, it gives CASSAVPGDGLRFF.